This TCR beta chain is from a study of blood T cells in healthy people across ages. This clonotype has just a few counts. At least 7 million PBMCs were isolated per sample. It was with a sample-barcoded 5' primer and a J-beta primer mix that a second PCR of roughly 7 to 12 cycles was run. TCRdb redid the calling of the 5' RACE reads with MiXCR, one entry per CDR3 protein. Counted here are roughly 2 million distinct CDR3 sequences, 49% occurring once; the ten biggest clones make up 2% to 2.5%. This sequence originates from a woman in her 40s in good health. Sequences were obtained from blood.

In DNA, the CDR3 is TGTGCCAGCAGTTACCCATCCGGGACAGGGGGCTTCCATGAGCAGTTCTTC. Protein: CASSYPSGTGGFHEQFF. The chain uses TRBV6-5 and TRBJ2-1; 12 bases are shared with TRBD1. The trim removed 2 bases at V and 8 bases at J, leaving 10 bases unmatched. The length of the CDR3 is 17 residues. Looked up from germline, CDR1 is MNHEY and CDR2 is SVGAGI.